This TCR beta chain was identified during a study of cytomegalovirus exposure and HLA in healthy donors. Study-wide findings and caveats: In an earlier analysis, in roughly 580 donors, most V segments appeared productive either ~90% or ~30% of the time.

With 60 Vbeta and 13 Jbeta primers, the PCR was carried out. Sequencing was performed with immunoSEQ multiplex PCR; in TCRdb, only in-frame clones are kept and a portion is missing. Here the sample spans 120,000 or so clones, around three quarters being singletons. Note on this clone: Antigen: not known.

The sequence derives from a female donor in good health and CMV-seronegative. Sequencing was done on a sample of PBMCs.

CDR3 in amino acids: CAWSEGRGNSPLHF. DNA for the CDR3: TGTGCCTGGAGTGAGGGTAGGGGAAATTCACCCCTCCACTTT. The chain recombines TRBV30 with TRBJ1-6; a weak D match, TRBD1 (5 bases). The CDR3 consists of 14 residues. The germline gives CDR1 GTSNPN, CDR2 SVGIG (reference sequence). Trimming left V 1 base short and J 7 bases short, with 11 bases between.